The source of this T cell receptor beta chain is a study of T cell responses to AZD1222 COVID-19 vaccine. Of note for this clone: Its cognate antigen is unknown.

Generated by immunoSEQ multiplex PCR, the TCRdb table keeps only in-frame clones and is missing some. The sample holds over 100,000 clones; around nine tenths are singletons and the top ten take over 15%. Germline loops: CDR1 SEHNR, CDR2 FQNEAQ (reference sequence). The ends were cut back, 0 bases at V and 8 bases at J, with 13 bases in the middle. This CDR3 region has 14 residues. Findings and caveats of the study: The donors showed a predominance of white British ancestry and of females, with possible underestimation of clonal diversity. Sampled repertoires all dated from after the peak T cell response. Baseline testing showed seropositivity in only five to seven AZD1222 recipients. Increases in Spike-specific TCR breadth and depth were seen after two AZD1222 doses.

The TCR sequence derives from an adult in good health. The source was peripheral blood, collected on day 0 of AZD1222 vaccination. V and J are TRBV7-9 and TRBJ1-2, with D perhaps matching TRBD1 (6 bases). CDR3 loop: CASSLAQGSRGYTF. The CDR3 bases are TGTGCCAGCAGCTTAGCTCAGGGGTCGAGAGGCTACACCTTC.